Included here is one T cell receptor (beta chain) sequence, with context. Its antigen remains unidentified. Researchers divided each subset's genomic DNA evenly across several immunoSEQ plates. Sorted-subset replicate PCR reactions contained roughly 200 ng DNA, corresponding to about 30,000 T cell genomes. Method: immunoSEQ multiplex PCR; TCRdb's copy keeps in-frame clones and lacks some. Found here are roughly 1.5 million clones, 95% to 99% of them singletons; the top ten hold roughly 0.45%. The CDR3 has 15 amino acids. Germline loops: CDR1 SGHTA, CDR2 FQGNSA. V was pared by 3 bases and J by 1 base, with 13 bases between. These data belong to a study of shared clonotypes between healthy human individuals. Regarding the study as a whole: Having only a few donors restricted how much genetic and exposure-history diversity was captured.

This clonotype was obtained from a man aged 25-40 years in good health. Sequencing used naive CD4+ T cells sorted from blood. The subset is: CD45RA+ positively selected. This rearrangement joins TRBV7-2 to TRBJ2-7; possibly TRBD2 for D (5 bases). The CDR3 loop reads CASSLQPGKSYEQYF. CDR3 sequence (DNA): TGTGCCAGCAGCTTGCAACCGGGAAAGTCCTACGAGCAGTACTTC.